This T cell receptor (beta chain) was identified during a study of PD-L1 blockade in urothelial cancer. Study-level background: As for prior chemotherapy regimens, patients had received 0 to 3. Findings and limits, study-wide: For durable-benefit patients, tumor-associated blood clones expanded more at 3 weeks.

Only in-frame clones appear in the TCRdb table, and some are missing; sequencing was by immunoSEQ multiplex PCR. The sample lists fewer than 85,000 clones, about 90% occurring once. In regard to this clone: Its antigen is unidentified. The junction and the germline gene differ at one end; a read error may be behind it.

Time point given: peripheral blood 6 weeks after treatment start. Individual patients had between 1 and 8 samples, taken pretreatment and on-treatment. This sequence was found in a man aged 55 to 70 with urothelial cancer. The sample consisted of PBMCs, taken around atezolizumab (anti-PD-L1) treatment.

The CDR3 DNA is TGTGCCAGCAGGGAAGGGACAGGGGGCGCAGAGGGCTACACCTTC. Its translation: CASREGTGGAEGYTF. The chain recombines TRBV6-1 with TRBJ1-2; 12 positions agree with TRBD1. The CDR3 is 15 residues long. Per the germline V gene, CDR1 is MNHNS and CDR2 is SASEGT.